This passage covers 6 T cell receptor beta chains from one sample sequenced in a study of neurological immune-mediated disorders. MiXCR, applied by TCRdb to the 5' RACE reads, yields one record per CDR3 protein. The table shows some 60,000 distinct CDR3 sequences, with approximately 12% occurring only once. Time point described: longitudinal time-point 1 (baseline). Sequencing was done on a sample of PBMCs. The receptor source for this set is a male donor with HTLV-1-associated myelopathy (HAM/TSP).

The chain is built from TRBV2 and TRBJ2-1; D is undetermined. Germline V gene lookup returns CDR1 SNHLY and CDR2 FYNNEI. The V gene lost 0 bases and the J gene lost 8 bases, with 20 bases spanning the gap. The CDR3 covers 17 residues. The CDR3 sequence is CASSEALSGPQMDEQFF. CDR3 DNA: TGTGCCAGCAGTGAAGCGCTTTCCGGACCCCAGATGGATGAGCAGTTCTTC.

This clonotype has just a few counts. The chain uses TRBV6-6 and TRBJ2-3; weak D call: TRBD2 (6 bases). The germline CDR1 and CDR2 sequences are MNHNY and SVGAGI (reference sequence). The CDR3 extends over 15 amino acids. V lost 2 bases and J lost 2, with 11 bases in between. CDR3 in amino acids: CASSYLGGVTDTQYF. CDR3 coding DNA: TGTGCCAGCAGTTACCTCGGCGGGGTCACAGATACGCAGTATTTT.

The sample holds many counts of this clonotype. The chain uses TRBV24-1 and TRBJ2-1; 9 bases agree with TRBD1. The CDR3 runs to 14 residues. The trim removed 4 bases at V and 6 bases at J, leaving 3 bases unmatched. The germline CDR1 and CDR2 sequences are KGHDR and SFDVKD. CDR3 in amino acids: CATSEGQGTNEQFF. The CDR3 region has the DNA TGTGCCACCAGTGAAGGACAGGGGACCAATGAGCAGTTCTTC.

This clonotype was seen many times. This CDR3 is CSARDIIQGIPNTEAFF. Here the CDR3 DNA reads TGCAGTGCTAGAGATATTATACAGGGGATTCCGAACACTGAAGCTTTCTTT. The rearrangement links TRBV20-1 to TRBJ1-1; 7 nucleotides agree with TRBD1. The length of the CDR3 is 17 residues. V dropped 0 bases and J dropped 1; count of bases not matched to a gene: 11. CDR1 DFQATT and CDR2 SNEGSKA come from the germline V gene (reference sequence).

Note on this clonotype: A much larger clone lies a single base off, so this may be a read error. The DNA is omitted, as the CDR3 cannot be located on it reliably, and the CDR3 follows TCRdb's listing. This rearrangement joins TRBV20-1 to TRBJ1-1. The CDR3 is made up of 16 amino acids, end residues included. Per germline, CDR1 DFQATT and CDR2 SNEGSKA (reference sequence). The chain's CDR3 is CSAREPWGGGNTEDFF.

The CDR3 bases are TGTGCCAGCAGCTTGGGTCATACCGGGGAGCTGTTTTTT. This sequence encodes CASSLGHTGELFF. V is TRBV5-6 and J is TRBJ2-2; the D is unclear. Deletions cut 0 bases from V and 5 bases from J, with 5 bases between. Germline values: CDR1 SGHDT, CDR2 YYEEEE. This CDR3 region has 13 residues.